This TCR beta chain was captured in a study of radiotherapy plus CTLA-4 blockade in lung cancer. Study details: Among all patients, more than 15% showed objective responses, while roughly 28% had disease control. General study points: There was expansion of tumor-derived TCR clones in blood after radiotherapy plus ipilimumab.

V was shortened by 4 bases and J by 8 bases, with 15 bases between the two germline ends. Looked up from germline, CDR1 is SGHKS and CDR2 is YYEKEE (reference sequence). CDR3 size: 13 residues. Data came from immunoSEQ multiplex PCR; TCRdb stores just in-frame clones and leaves some out. The sample consists of around 82,000 clones, about four fifths of them appearing once. Turning to this clone: Its antigen is not identified.

The sequenced sample was peripheral blood, obtained from a patient treated with radiotherapy plus ipilimumab. V usage is TRBV5-5 and J usage is TRBJ2-5; perhaps TRBD1 as D (7 bases). This TCR was sampled from a human donor with non-small cell lung cancer who had stable disease on radiotherapy plus ipilimumab. This CDR3 is CASSLGGGSTQYF. The DNA for the CDR3 is TGTGCCAGCAGCCTCGGAGGGGGCAGTACCCAGTACTTC.